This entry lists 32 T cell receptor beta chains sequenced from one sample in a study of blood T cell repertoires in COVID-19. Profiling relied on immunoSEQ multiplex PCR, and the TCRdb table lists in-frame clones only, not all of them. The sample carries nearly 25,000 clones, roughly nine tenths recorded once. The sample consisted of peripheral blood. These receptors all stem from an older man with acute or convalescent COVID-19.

This chain's CDR3 is CASSILTAGRYNEQFF. The DNA for the CDR3 is TGTGCCAGTAGTATACTGACTGCGGGACGGTACAATGAGCAGTTCTTC. The V and J genes are TRBV19 and TRBJ2-1; possibly TRBD2 for D (6 bases). V lost 2 bases to trimming and J lost 4 bases, with 15 bases between them. Germline CDR1 LNHDA, CDR2 SQIVND (reference sequence). The CDR3 has 16 amino acids.

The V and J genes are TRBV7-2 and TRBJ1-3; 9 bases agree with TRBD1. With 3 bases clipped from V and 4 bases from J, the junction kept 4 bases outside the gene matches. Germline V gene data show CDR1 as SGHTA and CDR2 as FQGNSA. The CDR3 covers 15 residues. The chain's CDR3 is CASSFTGGDGNTIYF. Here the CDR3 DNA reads TGTGCCAGCAGCTTCACAGGGGGCGACGGAAACACCATATATTTT.

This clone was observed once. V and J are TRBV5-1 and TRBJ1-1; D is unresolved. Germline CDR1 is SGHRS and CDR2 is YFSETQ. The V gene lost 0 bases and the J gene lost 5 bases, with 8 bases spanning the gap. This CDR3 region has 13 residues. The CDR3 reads CASSLGPGTEAFF. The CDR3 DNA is TGCGCCAGCAGCTTGGGTCCGGGGACTGAAGCTTTCTTT.

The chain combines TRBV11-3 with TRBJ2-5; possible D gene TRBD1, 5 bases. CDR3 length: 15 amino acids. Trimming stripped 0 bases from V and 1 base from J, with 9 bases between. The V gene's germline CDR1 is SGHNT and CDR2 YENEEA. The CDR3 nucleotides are TGTGCCAGCAGCTTAGATCAGGGAACCCAAGAGACCCAGTACTTC. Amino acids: CASSLDQGTQETQYF. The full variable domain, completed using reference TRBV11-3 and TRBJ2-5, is EAGVVQSPRYKIIEKKQPVAFWCNPISGHNTLYWYLQNLGQGPELLIRYENEEAVDDSQLPKDRFSAERLKGVDSTLKIQPAELGDSAVYLCASSLDQGTQETQYFGPGTRLLVL.

The CDR3 DNA reads TGTGCCAGCAGCTTAGGTCCAGGGGTTAATGAAAAACTGTTTTTT. As protein: CASSLGPGVNEKLFF. The gene calls are TRBV7-6 and TRBJ1-4; perhaps TRBD1 as D (6 bases). V was cut by 1 base and J by 4 bases, with 10 bases left in between. From germline, CDR1 is SGHVS and CDR2 FNYEAQ. The CDR3 covers 15 residues.

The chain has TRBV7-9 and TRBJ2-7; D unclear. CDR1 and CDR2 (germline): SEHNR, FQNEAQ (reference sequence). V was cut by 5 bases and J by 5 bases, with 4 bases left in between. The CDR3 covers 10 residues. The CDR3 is CASSGDEQYF. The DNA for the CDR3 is TGTGCCAGCAGCGGAGACGAGCAGTACTTC.

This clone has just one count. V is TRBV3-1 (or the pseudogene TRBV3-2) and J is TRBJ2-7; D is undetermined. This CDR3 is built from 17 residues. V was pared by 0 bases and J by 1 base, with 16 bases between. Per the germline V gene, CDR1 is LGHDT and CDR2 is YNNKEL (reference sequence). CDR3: CASSQDHLGTRSYEQYF. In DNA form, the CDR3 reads TGTGCCAGCAGCCAAGATCACTTGGGCACCAGGTCCTACGAGCAGTACTTC.

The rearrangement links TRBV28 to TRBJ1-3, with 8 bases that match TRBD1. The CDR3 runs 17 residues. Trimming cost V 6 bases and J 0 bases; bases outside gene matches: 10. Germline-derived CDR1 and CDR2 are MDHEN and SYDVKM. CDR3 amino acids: CASSLGQDFFSGNTIYF. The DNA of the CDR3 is TGTGCCAGCAGCCTGGGACAGGATTTTTTCTCTGGAAACACCATATATTTT. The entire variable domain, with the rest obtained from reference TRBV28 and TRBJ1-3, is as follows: DVKVTQSSRYLVKRTGEKVFLECVQDMDHENMFWYRQDPGLGLRLIYFSYDVKMKEKGDIPEGYSVSREKKERFSLILESASTNQTSMYLCASSLGQDFFSGNTIYFGEGSWLTVV.

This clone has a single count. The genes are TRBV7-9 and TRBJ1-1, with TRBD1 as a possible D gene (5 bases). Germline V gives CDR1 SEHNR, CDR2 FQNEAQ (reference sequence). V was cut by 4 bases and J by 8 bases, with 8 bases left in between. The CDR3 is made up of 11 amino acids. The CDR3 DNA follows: TGTGCCAGCAGCTACCAGGGAGAAGCTTTCTTT. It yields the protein CASSYQGEAFF.

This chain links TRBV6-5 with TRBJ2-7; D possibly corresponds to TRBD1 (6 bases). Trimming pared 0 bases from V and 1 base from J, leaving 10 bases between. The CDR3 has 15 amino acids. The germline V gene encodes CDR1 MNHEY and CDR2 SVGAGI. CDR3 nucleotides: TGTGCCAGCAGTTACTCCCCCGGACAGTCCTACGAGCAGTACTTC. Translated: CASSYSPGQSYEQYF.

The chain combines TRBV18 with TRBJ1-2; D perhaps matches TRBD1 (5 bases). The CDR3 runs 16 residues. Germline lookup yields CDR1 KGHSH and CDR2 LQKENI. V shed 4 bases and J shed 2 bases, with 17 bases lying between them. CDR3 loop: CASSLPVARGNYGYTF. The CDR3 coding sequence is TGTGCCAGCTCACTCCCAGTCGCCCGGGGGAACTATGGCTACACCTTC.

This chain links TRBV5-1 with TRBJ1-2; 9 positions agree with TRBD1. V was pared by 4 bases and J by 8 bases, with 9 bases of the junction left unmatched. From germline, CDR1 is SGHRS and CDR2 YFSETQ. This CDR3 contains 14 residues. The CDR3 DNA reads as TGCGCCAGCAGCCTGGGACAGGGAAAAGGCGGCTACACCTTC. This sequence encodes CASSLGQGKGGYTF.

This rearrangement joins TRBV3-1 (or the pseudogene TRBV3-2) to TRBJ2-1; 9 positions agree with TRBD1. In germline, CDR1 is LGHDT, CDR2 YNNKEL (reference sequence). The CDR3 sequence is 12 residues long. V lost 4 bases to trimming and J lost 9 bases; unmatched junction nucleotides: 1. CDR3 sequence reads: CASSPTGGEQFF. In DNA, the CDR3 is TGTGCCAGCAGCCCGACAGGGGGTGAGCAGTTCTTC.

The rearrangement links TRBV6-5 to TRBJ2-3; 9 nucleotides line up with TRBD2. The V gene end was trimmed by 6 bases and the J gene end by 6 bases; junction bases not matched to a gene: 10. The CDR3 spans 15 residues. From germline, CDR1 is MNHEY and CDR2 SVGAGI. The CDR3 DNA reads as TGTGCCAGCAGCCCCCCCCTAGCGGGGATGGATACGCAGTATTTT. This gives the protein CASSPPLAGMDTQYF.

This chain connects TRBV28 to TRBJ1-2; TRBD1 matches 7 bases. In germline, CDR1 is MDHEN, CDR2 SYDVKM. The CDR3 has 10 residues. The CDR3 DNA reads TGTACCACAGGGGATCGTGGCTACACCTTC. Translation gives CTTGDRGYTF.

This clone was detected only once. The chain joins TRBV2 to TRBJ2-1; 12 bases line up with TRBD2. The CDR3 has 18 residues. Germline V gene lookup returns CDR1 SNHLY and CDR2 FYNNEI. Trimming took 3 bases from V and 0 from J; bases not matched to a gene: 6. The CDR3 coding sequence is TGTGCCAGCAGTGAGTGGACTAGCGGGGTGAGCTCCTACAATGAGCAGTTCTTC. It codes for CASSEWTSGVSSYNEQFF. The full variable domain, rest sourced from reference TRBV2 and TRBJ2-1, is EPEVTQTPSHQVTQMGQEVILRCVPISNHLYFYWYRQILGQKVEFLVSFYNNEISEKSEIFDDQFSVERPDGSNFTLKIRSTKLEDSAMYFCASSEWTSGVSSYNEQFFGPGTRLTVL.

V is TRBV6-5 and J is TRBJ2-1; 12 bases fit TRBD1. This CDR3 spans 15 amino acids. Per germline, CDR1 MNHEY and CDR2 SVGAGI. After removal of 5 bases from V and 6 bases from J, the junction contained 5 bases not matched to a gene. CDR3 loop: CASSKGQGAINEQFF. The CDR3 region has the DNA TGTGCCAGCAGTAAGGGACAGGGGGCGATCAATGAGCAGTTCTTC.

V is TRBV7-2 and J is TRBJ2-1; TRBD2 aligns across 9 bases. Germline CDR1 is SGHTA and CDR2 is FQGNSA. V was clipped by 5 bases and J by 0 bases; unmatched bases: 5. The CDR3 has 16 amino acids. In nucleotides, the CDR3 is TGTGCCAGCAGCCTTATAGCGGGGGCCTCCTACAATGAGCAGTTCTTC. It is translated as CASSLIAGASYNEQFF.

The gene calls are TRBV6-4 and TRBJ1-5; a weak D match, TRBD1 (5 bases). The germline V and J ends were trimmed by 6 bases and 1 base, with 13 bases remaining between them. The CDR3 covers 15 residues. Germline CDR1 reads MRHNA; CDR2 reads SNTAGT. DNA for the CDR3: TGTGCCAGCAGGGCCTCAGGGAACAGCAATCAGCCCCAGCATTTT. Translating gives CASRASGNSNQPQHF.

The CDR3 bases are TGTGCCAGCAGTTACCGGGGCACAGGGGTTTACAATGAGCAGTTCTTC. Its translation: CASSYRGTGVYNEQFF. The chain employs TRBV6-5 and TRBJ2-1; TRBD1 matches at 7 bases. V shed 2 bases, J shed 4 bases, and the junction held 8 bases outside the gene matches. Germline V CDR1 and CDR2: MNHEY, SVGAGI. This CDR3 has 16 amino acids.

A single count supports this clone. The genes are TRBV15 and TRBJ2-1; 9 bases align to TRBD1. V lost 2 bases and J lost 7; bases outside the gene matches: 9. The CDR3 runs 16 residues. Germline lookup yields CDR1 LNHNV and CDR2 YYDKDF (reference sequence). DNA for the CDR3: TGTGCCACCAGCAGAACACAGGGGGCTGGGAGGAATGAGCAGTTCTTC. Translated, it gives CATSRTQGAGRNEQFF.

CDR3 sequence (DNA): TGTGCCAGCAGGGTCAGGGGGCACAACGAGCAGTACTTC. It yields the protein CASRVRGHNEQYF. V and J are TRBV2 and TRBJ2-7; 8 nucleotides match TRBD1. Germline values: CDR1 SNHLY, CDR2 FYNNEI. Trimming cost V 6 bases and J 5 bases; bases outside gene matches: 6. The CDR3 spans 13 residues.

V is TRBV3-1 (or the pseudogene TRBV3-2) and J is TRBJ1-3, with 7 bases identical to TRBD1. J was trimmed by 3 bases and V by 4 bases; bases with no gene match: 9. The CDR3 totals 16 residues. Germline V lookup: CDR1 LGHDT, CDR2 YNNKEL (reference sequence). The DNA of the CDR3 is TGTGCCAGCAGCCCCCTACAGGGGTTAAGTGGAAACACCATATATTTT. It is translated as CASSPLQGLSGNTIYF.

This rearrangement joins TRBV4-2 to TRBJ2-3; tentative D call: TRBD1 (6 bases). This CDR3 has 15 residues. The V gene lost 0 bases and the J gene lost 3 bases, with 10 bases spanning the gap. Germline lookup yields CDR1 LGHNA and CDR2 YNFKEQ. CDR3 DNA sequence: TGTGCCAGCAGCCAAGAATGGGGGCCGACAGATACGCAGTATTTT. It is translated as CASSQEWGPTDTQYF.

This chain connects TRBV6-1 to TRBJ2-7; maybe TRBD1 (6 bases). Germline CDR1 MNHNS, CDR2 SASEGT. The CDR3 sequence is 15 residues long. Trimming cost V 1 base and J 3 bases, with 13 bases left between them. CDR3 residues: CASSEVIGRGYEQYF. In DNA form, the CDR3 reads TGTGCCAGCAGTGAAGTTATCGGCAGGGGCTACGAGCAGTACTTC.

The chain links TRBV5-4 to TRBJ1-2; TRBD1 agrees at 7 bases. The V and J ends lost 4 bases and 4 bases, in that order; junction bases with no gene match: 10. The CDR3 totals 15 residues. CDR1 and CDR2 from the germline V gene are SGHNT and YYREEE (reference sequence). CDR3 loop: CASSQKTGTVYGYTF. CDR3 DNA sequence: TGTGCCAGCAGCCAGAAGACAGGGACCGTCTATGGCTACACCTTC.

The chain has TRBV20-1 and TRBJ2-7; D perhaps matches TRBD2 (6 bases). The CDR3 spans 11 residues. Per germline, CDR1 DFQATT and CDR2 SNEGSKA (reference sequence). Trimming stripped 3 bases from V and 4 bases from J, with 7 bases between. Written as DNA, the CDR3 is TGCAGTGCTAGGGGGGGTTACGAGCAGTACTTC. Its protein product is CSARGGYEQYF.

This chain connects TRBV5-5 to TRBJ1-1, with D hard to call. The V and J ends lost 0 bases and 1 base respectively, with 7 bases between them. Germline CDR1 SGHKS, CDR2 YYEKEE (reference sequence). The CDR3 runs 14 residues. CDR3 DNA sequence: TGTGCCAGCAGCTTGGGGGCAACGAACACTGAAGCTTTCTTT. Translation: CASSLGATNTEAFF.

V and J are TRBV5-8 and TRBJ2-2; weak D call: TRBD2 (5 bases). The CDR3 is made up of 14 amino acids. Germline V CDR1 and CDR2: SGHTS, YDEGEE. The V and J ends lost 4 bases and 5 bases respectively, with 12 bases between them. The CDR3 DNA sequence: TGTGCCAGCAGCGCGGGCCGGAGGACCGGGGAGCTGTTTTTT. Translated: CASSAGRRTGELFF.

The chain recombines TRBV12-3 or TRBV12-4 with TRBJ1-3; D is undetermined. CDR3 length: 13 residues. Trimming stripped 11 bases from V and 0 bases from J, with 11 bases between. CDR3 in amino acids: CASDRDSGNTIYF. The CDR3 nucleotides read TGTGCCTCGGACCGGGACTCTGGAAACACCATATATTTT.

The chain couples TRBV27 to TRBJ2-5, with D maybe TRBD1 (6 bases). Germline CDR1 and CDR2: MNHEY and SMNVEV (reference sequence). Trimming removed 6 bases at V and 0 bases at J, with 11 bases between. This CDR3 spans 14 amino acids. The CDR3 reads CASSPRQDQETQYF. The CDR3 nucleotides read TGTGCCAGCAGCCCTCGACAGGACCAAGAGACCCAGTACTTC.

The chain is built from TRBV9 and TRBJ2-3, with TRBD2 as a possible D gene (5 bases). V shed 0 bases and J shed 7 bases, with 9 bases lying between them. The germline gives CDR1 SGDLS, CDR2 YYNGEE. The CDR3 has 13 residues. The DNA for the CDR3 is TGTGCCAGCAGCGTAGCCCGGGGAAATACGCAGTATTTT. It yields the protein CASSVARGNTQYF.